The 25 T cell receptor beta chains in this list originate from one sample, sequenced in a study of blood T cell repertoires in COVID-19. TCRdb's table, derived via immunoSEQ multiplex PCR, lists solely in-frame clones and lacks some. The data show fewer than 500,000 clones, 70% to 90% seen once. Specimen: PBMCs or T cells enriched from blood (not recorded which). These receptors were collected from a woman aged 18-29 years with acute COVID-19.

V usage is TRBV28 and J usage is TRBJ2-7; TRBD2 aligns across 10 bases. This CDR3 has 18 residues. Trimming took 2 bases from V and 8 from J; bases not matched to a gene: 18. Germline CDR1 and CDR2: MDHEN and SYDVKM. The CDR3 region has the DNA TGTGCCAGCAGTTTACAGGGGAGGGCTAGCGGGAGAAATGGAAAGCAGTACTTC. Protein: CASSLQGRASGRNGKQYF. The complete variable domain, with remaining parts taken from reference TRBV28 and TRBJ2-7, reads DVKVTQSSRYLVKRTGEKVFLECVQDMDHENMFWYRQDPGLGLRLIYFSYDVKMKEKGDIPEGYSVSREKKERFSLILESASTNQTSMYLCASSLQGRASGRNGKQYFGPGTRLTVT.

V is TRBV19 and J is TRBJ1-1; tentative D call: TRBD1 (5 bases). Germline V gene lookup returns CDR1 LNHDA and CDR2 SQIVND (reference sequence). The CDR3 sequence is 13 residues long. Trimming stripped 3 bases from V and 5 bases from J, with 10 bases between. The DNA for the CDR3 is TGTGCCAGTAGTATTTCAGGGATTACTGAAGCTTTCTTT. Translation: CASSISGITEAFF. Full variable domain (missing parts from reference TRBV19 and TRBJ1-1): DGGITQSPKYLFRKEGQNVTLSCEQNLNHDAMYWYRQDPGQGLRLIYYSQIVNDFQKGDIAEGYSVSREKKESFPLTVTSAQKNPTAFYLCASSISGITEAFFGQGTRLTVV.

V and J are TRBV6-5 and TRBJ1-2; 8 nucleotides match TRBD1. V gave up 7 bases and J gave up 5 bases; unmatched junction bases: 6. The CDR3 extends over 13 amino acids. CDR1 is MNHEY, CDR2 SVGAGI, per germline. CDR3 nucleotide sequence: TGTGCCAGCACAAAACAGGGGGTATATGGCTACACCTTC. It is translated as CASTKQGVYGYTF.

This clone has a handful of counts. V usage is TRBV4-1 and J usage is TRBJ1-4, with D unclear. V lost 1 base to trimming and J lost 0 bases, with 12 bases between them. The germline gives CDR1 MGHRA, CDR2 YSYEKL. The CDR3 extends over 17 amino acids. The CDR3 protein is CASSQASVVATNEKLFF. CDR3 coding DNA: TGCGCCAGCAGCCAAGCCTCGGTTGTAGCAACTAATGAAAAACTGTTTTTT.

V usage is TRBV4-1 and J usage is TRBJ1-5, with D uncertain. CDR3 length equals 17 residues. CDR1 and CDR2 (germline): MGHRA, YSYEKL. V dropped 1 base and J dropped 0 bases, with 13 bases sitting between them. CDR3 loop: CASSQGRGLYSNQPQHF. The CDR3, as DNA: TGCGCCAGCAGCCAAGGACGCGGGCTGTATAGCAATCAGCCCCAGCATTTT.

V gene TRBV6-5 combines with J gene TRBJ1-4; no clear D. The CDR3 is 14 residues long. Germline V gives CDR1 MNHEY, CDR2 SVGAGI. V gave up 5 bases and J gave up 6 bases, with 13 bases separating them. CDR3 coding DNA: TGTGCCAGCAGTCTTCAAGACGGGGATGAAAAACTGTTTTTT. Its protein product is CASSLQDGDEKLFF.

The gene calls are TRBV5-4 and TRBJ1-2; tentatively, D is TRBD1 (5 bases). V was trimmed by 2 bases and J by 0 bases, leaving 8 bases between them. The CDR3 has 14 amino acids. The germline CDR1 and CDR2 sequences are SGHNT and YYREEE (reference sequence). The CDR3 sequence is CASSFGDSNYGYTF. In DNA, the CDR3 is TGTGCCAGCAGCTTCGGGGACTCTAACTATGGCTACACCTTC.

This chain joins TRBV4-1 and TRBJ2-5; no reliable D call. Germline CDR1 and CDR2: MGHRA and YSYEKL. This CDR3 is built from 13 residues. The V end lost 3 bases, the J end lost 5 bases, and 10 bases lay between the germline ends. CDR3 nucleotides: TGCGCCAGCAGCCAGATATTGCGGGAGACCCAGTACTTC. Translated, it gives CASSQILRETQYF.

This clone occurred once. The chain joins TRBV25-1 to TRBJ2-6; 10 nucleotides align to TRBD2. The trim removed 2 bases at V and 0 bases at J, leaving 4 bases unmatched. The CDR3 loop spans 18 amino acids. The germline gives CDR1 MGHDK, CDR2 SYGVNS. The CDR3 region has the DNA TGTGCCAGCAGTGAACTAGCGGGGGCGATCTCTGGGGCCAACGTCCTGACTTTC. Translation: CASSELAGAISGANVLTF.

The chain employs TRBV7-2 and TRBJ1-2; 8 nucleotides align to TRBD1. With 6 bases clipped from V and 0 bases from J, the junction kept 3 bases outside the gene matches. This CDR3 is built from 14 residues. Germline lookup yields CDR1 SGHTA and CDR2 FQGNSA. The CDR3 nucleotides are TGTGCCAGCAGTTCGGACAGGGCTAACTATGGCTACACCTTC. This gives the protein CASSSDRANYGYTF.

The V call is TRBV30, the J call TRBJ2-7, with a tentative D call TRBD1 (5 bases). V lost 2 bases and J 5 bases, leaving 13 bases between the germline ends. The CDR3 covers 13 residues. Germline CDR1 and CDR2: GTSNPN and SVGIG (reference sequence). CDR3 sequence: CAWSIGVYHEQYF. The CDR3 DNA follows: TGTGCCTGGAGTATAGGGGTTTACCACGAGCAGTACTTC. Using reference TRBV30 and TRBJ2-7 for the parts outside the CDR3, the full variable domain is SQTIHQWPATLVQPVGSPLSLECTVEGTSNPNLYWYRQAAGRGLQLLFYSVGIGQISSEVPQNLSASRPQDRQFILSSKKLLLSDSGFYLCAWSIGVYHEQYFGPGTRLTVT.

This chain joins TRBV19 and TRBJ1-2; maybe TRBD1 (5 bases). The CDR3 length is 16 residues. Looked up from germline, CDR1 is LNHDA and CDR2 is SQIVND (reference sequence). V was cut by 5 bases and J by 4 bases, with 20 bases left in between. The CDR3 DNA follows: TGTGCCAGTAGTCGGTCCGGCTCCCGCGGGGCCTATGGCTACACCTTC. Translated, it gives CASSRSGSRGAYGYTF. Drawing the rest from reference TRBV19 and TRBJ1-2, the complete variable domain is DGGITQSPKYLFRKEGQNVTLSCEQNLNHDAMYWYRQDPGQGLRLIYYSQIVNDFQKGDIAEGYSVSREKKESFPLTVTSAQKNPTAFYLCASSRSGSRGAYGYTFGSGTRLTVV.

The chain links TRBV2 to TRBJ1-5, with TRBD1 matching 11 bases. CDR1 and CDR2 from the germline V gene are SNHLY and FYNNEI. The CDR3 runs to 19 residues. V lost 8 bases and J lost 0; bases outside the gene matches: 15. CDR3 loop: CASHADRDRGIYSNQPQHF. The CDR3 coding sequence is TGTGCCAGCCATGCGGATCGGGACAGGGGGATTTATAGCAATCAGCCCCAGCATTTT.

V is TRBV7-2 and J is TRBJ2-7, with TRBD1 as a possible D gene (6 bases). The length of the CDR3 is 14 residues. Trimming took off 2 bases at V and 2 bases at J, with 10 bases between the two ends. The germline gives CDR1 SGHTA, CDR2 FQGNSA. The CDR3 sequence: CASSLTTGTYEQYF. The CDR3 DNA follows: TGTGCCAGCAGCTTAACCACAGGGACCTACGAGCAGTACTTC.

The V gene is TRBV3-1 (or the pseudogene TRBV3-2), the J gene TRBJ1-5; tentative D call: TRBD1 (6 bases). This CDR3 has 17 residues. CDR1 LGHDT and CDR2 YNNKEL come from the germline V gene (reference sequence). V lost 2 bases, J lost 5 bases, and 19 bases lay in between. In nucleotides, the CDR3 is TGTGCCAGCAGCCAAAGTACCCAGACAGGTTTTTATCAGCCCCAGCATTTT. Translating it yields CASSQSTQTGFYQPQHF.

J is TRBJ2-7 and V is TRBV28; TRBD1 matches at 9 bases. CDR1 is MDHEN, CDR2 SYDVKM, per germline. The CDR3 runs to 14 residues. After removal of 8 bases from V and 4 bases from J, the junction contained 9 bases not matched to a gene. The CDR3 DNA follows: TGTGCCAGCTTCACCGGGACAGGGTTTTACGAGCAGTACTTC. It encodes CASFTGTGFYEQYF.

The rearrangement links TRBV7-2 to TRBJ2-7; TRBD1 matches at 9 bases. V dropped 6 bases and J dropped 6; count of bases not matched to a gene: 12. Germline values: CDR1 SGHTA, CDR2 FQGNSA. The CDR3 spans 15 residues. This chain's CDR3 is CASRATGQGLVEQYF. In DNA, the CDR3 is TGTGCCAGCAGGGCAACCGGACAGGGGTTGGTCGAGCAGTACTTC.

The chain is built from TRBV7-9 and TRBJ2-7; D perhaps matches TRBD2 (6 bases). Germline V gene lookup returns CDR1 SEHNR and CDR2 FQNEAQ (reference sequence). The CDR3 covers 14 residues. V lost 2 bases, J lost 3 bases, and 11 bases lay in between. In DNA form, the CDR3 reads TGTGCCAGCAGCTTATCGGACTACCTCTACGAGCAGTACTTC. Encoded protein: CASSLSDYLYEQYF.

The genes are TRBV7-9 and TRBJ2-7; 13 bases fit TRBD2. Germline assignment: CDR1 SEHNR and CDR2 FQNEAQ (reference sequence). The CDR3 consists of 18 residues. V lost 4 bases and J lost 2; bases outside the gene matches: 11. This chain's CDR3 is CASSSDGLAGAMPYEQYF. In DNA form, the CDR3 reads TGTGCCAGCAGCTCAGACGGACTAGCGGGAGCTATGCCCTACGAGCAGTACTTC.

The chain recombines TRBV5-1 with TRBJ2-1, with 7 nucleotides matching TRBD2. CDR3 length equals 17 residues. Germline V gives CDR1 SGHRS, CDR2 YFSETQ. The V and J ends lost 2 bases and 1 base, in that order; junction bases with no gene match: 9. DNA for the CDR3: TGCGCCAGCAGCTTCTTACGCCAGGGAGGGTCCTACAATGAGCAGTTCTTC. Its translation is CASSFLRQGGSYNEQFF.

The rearrangement joins TRBV28 to TRBJ2-1, with D possibly being TRBD1 (6 bases). Germline V gene sequence: CDR1 MDHEN, CDR2 SYDVKM. Deletions cut 8 bases from V and 2 bases from J, with 10 bases between. The CDR3 length is 13 residues. DNA of the CDR3: TGTGCCAGCGGGGGCGAGGCCTACAATGAGCAGTTCTTC. It translates to CASGGEAYNEQFF. Full variable domain (rest looked up from reference TRBV28 and TRBJ2-1): DVKVTQSSRYLVKRTGEKVFLECVQDMDHENMFWYRQDPGLGLRLIYFSYDVKMKEKGDIPEGYSVSREKKERFSLILESASTNQTSMYLCASGGEAYNEQFFGPGTRLTVL.

About this clone: In the same sample, other DNA sequences code for this CDR3. The J gene is TRBJ2-3, the V gene TRBV6-5, with D hard to call. The CDR3 extends over 12 amino acids. Per the germline V gene, CDR1 is MNHEY and CDR2 is SVGAGI. Trimming shortened V by 6 bases and J by 0 bases, and 4 bases separated the two germline ends. The CDR3 DNA reads as TGTGCCAGCAGCGGGAGCACAGATACGCAGTATTTT. Translating gives CASSGSTDTQYF.

The DNA of the CDR3 is TGTGCCAGCAGCCCGGACACCCAAGAGACCCAGTACTTC. Translation gives CASSPDTQETQYF. The gene calls are TRBV7-9 and TRBJ2-5; a possible D gene is TRBD1 (5 bases). Trimming removed 5 bases at V and 1 base at J, with 8 bases between. Per the germline V gene, CDR1 is SEHNR and CDR2 is FQNEAQ (reference sequence). The CDR3 runs 13 residues.

This chain joins TRBV4-3 and TRBJ1-2; tentative D call: TRBD1 (6 bases). This CDR3 has 13 residues. V was cut by 4 bases and J by 2 bases, with 8 bases left in between. Germline V gene lookup returns CDR1 LGHNA and CDR2 YSLEER. This CDR3 reads CASSLTGNYGYTF. CDR3 DNA sequence: TGCGCCAGCAGCCTAACAGGGAACTATGGCTACACCTTC.

This clone came up once. The V call is TRBV7-8, the J call TRBJ2-5; TRBD2 is a possible D gene (6 bases). This CDR3 region has 15 residues. Germline V gene lookup returns CDR1 SGHVS and CDR2 FQNEAQ. Trimming removed 3 bases from V and 5 bases from J, with 16 bases in between. CDR3 residues: CASSFMSAGWETQYF. For the CDR3, the DNA is TGTGCCAGCAGCTTCATGTCGGCGGGATGGGAGACCCAGTACTTC.